A selection of T cell receptor beta chains follows, all from one sample in a study of T-cell reconstitution after alpha-beta-depleted transplantation in children. TCRdb reanalysed the PCR reads using MiXCR and keeps one entry per CDR3 protein. The data show around 120,000 distinct CDR3 sequences, with under 25% seen just once and more than 9% held by the top ten. The source material was PBMCs, mostly from graft donor cells, sampled 180 days after TCRalphabeta/CD19-depleted stem cell transplant. The receptors originated from a male patient aged 2 to 10 who had a stem cell transplant for chronic granulomatous disease, so the T cells may come from the graft donor. Both conserved end residues are part of each CDR3. D genes are given only for firm matches. Expanded clones get a size class; other rows say once, few or many, or leave the size out.

j_call clone_size v_call d_call cdr3_nt cdr3_aa
TRBJ2-7 few TRBV20-1 - TGCAGTGCTAGTTCTCCGAGACATACACTCTACGAGCAGTACTTC CSASSPRHTLYEQYF
TRBJ2-7 - TRBV12-3/TRBV12-4 TRBD1 TGTGCCAGCAGTTCTCCCGGGACAGGGGTCTACGAGCAGTACTTC CASSSPGTGVYEQYF
TRBJ2-7 many TRBV28 TRBD2 TGTGCCACCTTAGCGGGACTCTACGAGCAGTACTTC CATLAGLYEQYF
TRBJ2-5 - TRBV20-1 TRBD2 TGCAGTGCTAGTGCCACCGGACTAGTTGAGACCCAGTACTTC CSASATGLVETQYF
TRBJ2-2 many TRBV27 - TGTGCCAGCAAGGTGGGGGGCAACACCGGGGAGCTGTTTTTT CASKVGGNTGELFF
TRBJ2-1 once TRBV5-1 - TGCGCCAGCATGGGTCTGGGCTGGCACAATGAGCAGTTCTTT CASMGLGWHNEQFF
TRBJ1-5 many TRBV15 - TGTGCCACCAGCAGAGATTGGGGGCCGGGGGGGGCCCAGCATTTT CATSRDWGPGGAQHF
TRBJ2-1 many TRBV19 TRBD1 TGTGCCAGTAGTACAGGGGGCACCTACAATGAGCAGTTCTTC CASSTGGTYNEQFF
TRBJ2-1 many TRBV5-6 TRBD2 TGTGCCAGCAGACGGACTAGTTGGGAGCAGTTCTTC CASRRTSWEQFF
TRBJ2-7 - TRBV20-1 - TGCAGTGCTAGAGATCATGGGGGGACCTTTTACTACGAGCAGTACTTC CSARDHGGTFYYEQYF
TRBJ1-5 few TRBV20-1 TRBD1 TGCAGTGCTAGACCCTATTTGGACAGGGATCAGCCCCAGCATTTT CSARPYLDRDQPQHF
TRBJ1-3 - TRBV9 TRBD1 TGTGCCAGCAGCGGACTACAGGGGTACACCATATATTTT CASSGLQGYTIYF
TRBJ2-3 many TRBV28 - TGTGCCAGCAGTTCCCTTGGCGGACTCGGCTCAGATACGCAGTATTTT CASSSLGGLGSDTQYF
TRBJ1-4 - TRBV5-1 TRBD1 TGCGCCAGCAGCTCATCCGGGACAGGGAATGAAAAACTGTTTTTT CASSSSGTGNEKLFF
TRBJ2-1 - TRBV5-1 - TGCGCCAGCAGCCGCCGGCCGACGGACTACAATGAGCAGTTCTTC CASSRRPTDYNEQFF
TRBJ1-5 - TRBV6-1 - TGTGCCAGCCAAAGGGGGAGCAATCAGCCCCAGCATTTT CASQRGSNQPQHF
TRBJ2-6 few TRBV12-3/TRBV12-4 - TGTGCCAGCAGTTACCCGGGACTTCGAACTGGGGCCAACGTCCTGACTTTC CASSYPGLRTGANVLTF
TRBJ2-1 - TRBV6-1 TRBD2 TGTGCCAGCACCACCCCGGGAGGGCACGAGCAGTTCTTC CASTTPGGHEQFF
TRBJ1-3 few TRBV14 - TGTGCCAGCAGCCAATTCAGTCGGACGACACGGGACACCATATATTTT CASSQFSRTTRDTIYF
TRBJ2-2 - TRBV20-1 - TGCAGTGCTAGGAAGGGGTGGGCCGGGGAGCTGTTTTTT CSARKGWAGELFF
TRBJ1-5 - TRBV7-2 TRBD1 TGTGCCAGCAGCTCCATGACAGGGGCGGGCAATCAGCCCCAGCATTTT CASSSMTGAGNQPQHF
TRBJ2-3 - TRBV7-6 TRBD2 TGTGCCAGCAGCTTAGAGGTAGCGGGACCTCAAGATACGCAGTATTTT CASSLEVAGPQDTQYF